The 24 T cell receptor beta chains below all came from one sample that was sequenced in a study of T cell responses to AZD1222 COVID-19 vaccine. Some clones are missing from TCRdb's copy, which holds only in-frame ones; the method was immunoSEQ multiplex PCR. The sample records around 120,000 clones, 80% to 95% being singletons. Source: peripheral blood, taken on day 0 of AZD1222 vaccination. These receptors all stem from an adult in good health.

The chain carries TRBV7-8 and TRBJ1-5, with TRBD1 matching over 8 bases. With 2 bases clipped from V and 6 bases from J, the junction kept 6 bases outside the gene matches. This CDR3 is built from 15 residues. From germline, CDR1 is SGHVS and CDR2 FQNEAQ. In DNA form, the CDR3 reads TGTGCCAGCAGCTTATCTCAGGGGGCAGTTCAGCCCCAGCATTTT. It yields the protein CASSLSQGAVQPQHF.

CDR3: CASSLGQLYEQYF. CDR3 nucleotides: TGCGCCAGCAGCTTGGGACAACTCTACGAGCAGTACTTC. The chain uses TRBV5-1 and TRBJ2-7; the D is unclear. Trimming stripped 0 bases from V and 3 bases from J, with 7 bases between. The CDR3 loop spans 13 amino acids. CDR1 and CDR2 (germline): SGHRS, YFSETQ.

This sequence joins TRBV27 and TRBJ1-2; a possible D gene is TRBD1 (6 bases). Germline values: CDR1 MNHEY, CDR2 SMNVEV (reference sequence). Trimming removed 8 bases at V and 7 bases at J, with 14 bases between. The CDR3 totals 12 residues. CDR3 coding DNA: TGTGCCAGCGCCGCCGGGGGGGCTGGCTACACCTTC. Translating gives CASAAGGAGYTF.

The rearrangement uses TRBV6-5 and TRBJ2-1; no reliable D call. V lost 6 bases and J 8 bases, leaving 14 bases between the germline ends. The CDR3 is made up of 13 amino acids. Germline lookup yields CDR1 MNHEY and CDR2 SVGAGI. The CDR3 DNA is TGTGCCAGCAGGAAGGACCTCTGGGATGAGCAGTTCTTC. This sequence encodes CASRKDLWDEQFF.

In its sample, this clone was seen a few times. The rearrangement links TRBV29-1 to TRBJ1-4; 7 bases line up with TRBD1. CDR3 length: 15 amino acids. Germline V gene sequence: CDR1 SQVTM, CDR2 ANQGSEA. V lost 3 bases and J lost 10; bases outside the gene matches: 14. The CDR3 loop reads CSVDRTGTDGRKLFF. CDR3 DNA: TGCAGCGTTGACCGAACCGGGACAGACGGACGAAAACTGTTTTTT.

This clone was found once. This chain uses TRBV7-3 with TRBJ2-5; D possibly corresponds to TRBD1 (5 bases). This CDR3 is 16 amino acids long. The germline V gene encodes CDR1 SGHTA and CDR2 FQGTGA. Trimming shortened V by 2 bases and J by 0 bases, and 13 bases separated the two germline ends. The CDR3 bases are TGTGCCAGCAGCTTAGGTGGGGCAGGGAACCAAGAGACCCAGTACTTC. Its translation: CASSLGGAGNQETQYF.

This clone was found a few times. J is TRBJ1-1 and V is TRBV5-5; maybe TRBD1 (5 bases). Germline loops: CDR1 SGHKS, CDR2 YYEKEE (reference sequence). This CDR3 spans 13 amino acids. V lost 0 bases to trimming and J lost 6 bases, with 9 bases between them. The DNA of the CDR3 is TGTGCCAGCAGCTTGGACAGGTGGGCTGAAGCTTTCTTT. It is translated as CASSLDRWAEAFF.

This chain uses TRBV29-1 with TRBJ1-3, with D unclear. The CDR3 loop spans 13 amino acids. Germline V gives CDR1 SQVTM, CDR2 ANQGSEA. Trimming cost V 3 bases and J 1 base, with 7 bases left between them. Here the CDR3 reads CSVDEGSGNTIYF. In nucleotides, the CDR3 is TGCAGCGTTGACGAGGGATCTGGAAACACCATATATTTT.

In its sample, this clone was seen once. This chain joins TRBV11-2 and TRBJ2-7; 10 bases are shared with TRBD2. The CDR3 is 15 residues long. Germline lookup yields CDR1 SGHAT and CDR2 FQNNGV. After removal of 5 bases from V and 5 bases from J, the junction contained 9 bases not matched to a gene. The CDR3 sequence is CASSVIAGGLHEQYF. The CDR3 DNA reads as TGTGCCAGCAGCGTAATAGCGGGAGGTCTGCACGAGCAGTACTTC.

The chain couples TRBV5-1 to TRBJ2-5; TRBD1 aligns across 12 bases. This CDR3 has 14 amino acids. The trim removed 2 bases at V and 5 bases at J, leaving 1 base unmatched. The germline V gene has CDR1 SGHRS and CDR2 YFSETQ. For the CDR3, the DNA is TGCGCCAGCAGCTTTGGGACAGGGGGCGAGACCCAGTACTTC. Amino acid sequence: CASSFGTGGETQYF.

The chain employs TRBV5-1 and TRBJ1-6, with TRBD1 as a possible D gene (5 bases). The length of the CDR3 is 17 residues. The V end lost 7 bases, the J end lost 0 bases, and 17 bases lay between the germline ends. CDR1 and CDR2 from the germline V gene are SGHRS and YFSETQ. This CDR3 reads CASRPGRLSSYNSPLHF. The DNA for the CDR3 is TGCGCCAGCCGACCGGGACGCCTCAGCTCCTATAATTCACCCCTCCACTTT. Together with reference TRBV5-1 and TRBJ1-6, the CDR3 gives the full variable domain: KAGVTQTPRYLIKTRGQQVTLSCSPISGHRSVSWYQQTPGQGLQFLFEYFSETQRNKGNFPGRFSGRQFSNSRSEMNVSTLELGDSALYLCASRPGRLSSYNSPLHFGNGTRLTVT.

This clone has a single count. The chain couples TRBV5-1 to TRBJ1-6, with D tentatively TRBD1 (6 bases). Germline V gene data show CDR1 as SGHRS and CDR2 as YFSETQ. The V gene lost 0 bases and the J gene lost 8 bases, with 12 bases spanning the gap. CDR3 length: 15 amino acids. The CDR3 DNA is TGCGCCAGCAGCTTGGAAGGCAGGGGTGATTCACCCCTCCACTTT. This gives the protein CASSLEGRGDSPLHF.

V is TRBV20-1 and J is TRBJ2-7; D gene uncertain. This CDR3 is built from 10 residues. Trimming removed 6 bases at V and 6 bases at J, with 9 bases between. CDR1 is DFQATT, CDR2 SNEGSKA, per germline (reference sequence). The CDR3 sequence: CSAPYPEQYF. The CDR3 DNA is TGCAGTGCGCCTTATCCCGAGCAGTACTTC.

The genes are TRBV5-6 and TRBJ2-3, with TRBD2 matching over 8 bases. CDR1 and CDR2 from the germline V gene are SGHDT and YYEEEE. The CDR3 contains 16 residues. V was pared by 4 bases and J by 0 bases, with 7 bases of the junction left unmatched. The CDR3 sequence is CASSGRTSQSTDTQYF. CDR3 nucleotide sequence: TGTGCCAGCAGCGGCCGGACTAGCCAGAGCACAGATACGCAGTATTTT.

This clone was recorded only once. This sequence joins TRBV3-1 (or the pseudogene TRBV3-2) and TRBJ2-7; the match to TRBD2 covers 14 bases. Germline lookup yields CDR1 LGHDT and CDR2 YNNKEL (reference sequence). The ends lost 4 bases at V and 12 bases at J; junction bases unmatched: 8. This CDR3 has 14 amino acids. CDR3 in amino acids: CASSPGTSGSSRYF. The CDR3, as DNA: TGTGCCAGCAGCCCCGGGACTAGCGGGAGTAGTCGGTACTTC.

The V call is TRBV19, the J call TRBJ2-7; 11 nucleotides line up with TRBD1. This CDR3 is 15 amino acids long. The ends lost 6 bases at V and 5 bases at J; junction bases unmatched: 9. The germline V gene encodes CDR1 LNHDA and CDR2 SQIVND (reference sequence). CDR3 nucleotide sequence: TGTGCCAGTAGCATTACCGGGACAGGGGGGAACGAGCAGTACTTC. Translated, it gives CASSITGTGGNEQYF.

This sequence joins TRBV10-3 and TRBJ1-4; perhaps TRBD1 as D (5 bases). The V end was cut by 0 bases, the J end by 2 bases, with 13 bases between. CDR1 is ENHRY and CDR2 is SYGVKD in the germline V gene. The CDR3 is 17 residues long. CDR3 DNA sequence: TGTGCCATCAGTGAGTCGACCGGGGGAATGACTAATGAAAAACTGTTTTTT. Residues: CAISESTGGMTNEKLFF.

This clone was detected once. The V call is TRBV5-6, the J call TRBJ2-3; unclear D gene. The CDR3 extends over 11 amino acids. From germline, CDR1 is SGHDT and CDR2 YYEEEE. Trimming left V 3 bases short and J 8 bases short, with 7 bases between. CDR3 bases: TGTGCCAGCAGCTCCGCCCTTACGCAGTATTTT. Translated: CASSSALTQYF.

V is TRBV19 and J is TRBJ1-5; 11 bases align to TRBD1. V shed 7 bases and J 6 bases; nucleotides not matched to a gene: 5. The CDR3 has 14 residues. Germline V gives CDR1 LNHDA, CDR2 SQIVND (reference sequence). The CDR3 here is CASTGTGGVQPQHF. The DNA of the CDR3 is TGTGCCAGTACCGGGACAGGGGGAGTTCAGCCCCAGCATTTT. Together with reference TRBV19 and TRBJ1-5, the CDR3 gives the full variable domain: DGGITQSPKYLFRKEGQNVTLSCEQNLNHDAMYWYRQDPGQGLRLIYYSQIVNDFQKGDIAEGYSVSREKKESFPLTVTSAQKNPTAFYLCASTGTGGVQPQHFGDGTRLSIL.

The chain has TRBV7-2 and TRBJ1-1; D is ambiguous. Germline V gene lookup returns CDR1 SGHTA and CDR2 FQGNSA. V lost 3 bases and J 8 bases, leaving 13 bases between the germline ends. The CDR3 covers 13 residues. The CDR3 reads CASSLVSAREAFF. The CDR3 nucleotides read TGTGCCAGCAGCTTGGTGAGCGCCAGAGAAGCTTTCTTT.

This chain joins TRBV28 and TRBJ2-7, with D uncertain. CDR3 length: 13 residues. V gave up 5 bases and J gave up 5 bases, with 13 bases separating them. Per the germline V gene, CDR1 is MDHEN and CDR2 is SYDVKM. The CDR3, as DNA: TGTGCCAGCAGTGCCCGAAATGAAGACGAGCAGTACTTC. It codes for CASSARNEDEQYF.

For this clone: Other DNA sequences in the sample encode the same CDR3. The V call is TRBV5-1, the J call TRBJ1-3, with 8 bases lining up with TRBD1. Germline CDR1 SGHRS, CDR2 YFSETQ. There are 15 residues in the CDR3. After removal of 4 bases from V and 1 base from J, the junction contained 4 bases not matched to a gene. CDR3 region: CASSLTGGSGNTIYF. The CDR3 DNA reads as TGCGCCAGCAGCCTTACAGGGGGTTCTGGAAACACCATATATTTT.

The chain recombines TRBV15 with TRBJ1-2; the D gene is possibly TRBD1 (6 bases). Germline-derived CDR1 and CDR2 are LNHNV and YYDKDF (reference sequence). The CDR3 runs to 16 residues. Trimming took off 0 bases at V and 1 base at J, with 12 bases between the two ends. The CDR3: CATSRDGRQDNYGYTF. The CDR3, as DNA: TGTGCCACCAGCAGAGATGGGAGACAGGATAACTATGGCTACACCTTC. The full variable domain, with the rest looked up from reference TRBV15 and TRBJ1-2, is DAMVIQNPRYQVTQFGKPVTLSCSQTLNHNVMYWYQQKSSQAPKLLFHYYDKDFNNEADTPDNFQSRRPNTSFCFLDIRSPGLGDTAMYLCATSRDGRQDNYGYTFGSGTRLTVV.

As DNA, the CDR3 is TGTGCCAGCCGACGACAGGGGTGGACTGAAGCTTTCTTT. This sequence encodes CASRRQGWTEAFF. This chain connects TRBV2 to TRBJ1-1; 8 nucleotides agree with TRBD1. Trimming removed 8 bases from V and 5 bases from J; junction bases left unmatched: 7. CDR1 is SNHLY, CDR2 FYNNEI, per germline. This CDR3 comprises 13 residues.